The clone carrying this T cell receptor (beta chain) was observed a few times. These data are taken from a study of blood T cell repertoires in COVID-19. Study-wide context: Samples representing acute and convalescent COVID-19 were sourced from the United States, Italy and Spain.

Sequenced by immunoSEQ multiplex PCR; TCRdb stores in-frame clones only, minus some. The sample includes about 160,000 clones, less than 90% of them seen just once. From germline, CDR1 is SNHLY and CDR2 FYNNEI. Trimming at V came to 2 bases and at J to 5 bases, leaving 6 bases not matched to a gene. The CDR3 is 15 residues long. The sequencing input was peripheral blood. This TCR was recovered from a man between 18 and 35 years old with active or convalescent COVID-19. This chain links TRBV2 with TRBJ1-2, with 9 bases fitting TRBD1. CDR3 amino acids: CASSEHRTGDYGYTF. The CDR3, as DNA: TGTGCCAGCAGTGAACACAGGACAGGGGATTATGGCTACACCTTC. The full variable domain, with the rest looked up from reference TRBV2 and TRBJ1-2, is EPEVTQTPSHQVTQMGQEVILRCVPISNHLYFYWYRQILGQKVEFLVSFYNNEISEKSEIFDDQFSVERPDGSNFTLKIRSTKLEDSAMYFCASSEHRTGDYGYTFGSGTRLTVV.